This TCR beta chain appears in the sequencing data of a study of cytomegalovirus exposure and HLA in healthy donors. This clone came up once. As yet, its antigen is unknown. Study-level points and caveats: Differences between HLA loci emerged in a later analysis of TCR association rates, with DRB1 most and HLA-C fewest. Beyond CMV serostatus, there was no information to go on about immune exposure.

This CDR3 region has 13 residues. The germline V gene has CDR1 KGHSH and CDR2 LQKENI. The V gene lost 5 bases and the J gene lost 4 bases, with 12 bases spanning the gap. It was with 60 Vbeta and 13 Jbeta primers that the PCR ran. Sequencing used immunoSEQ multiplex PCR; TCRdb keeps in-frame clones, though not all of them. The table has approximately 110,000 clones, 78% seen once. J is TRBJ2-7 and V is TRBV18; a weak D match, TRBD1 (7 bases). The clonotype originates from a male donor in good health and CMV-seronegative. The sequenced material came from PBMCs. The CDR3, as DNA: TGTGCCAGCTCAGAGACAGGGAGGTACGAGCAGTACTTC. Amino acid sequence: CASSETGRYEQYF.